This entry lists 15 T cell receptor beta chains sequenced from one sample in a study of spatial heterogeneity in lung cancer. Findings and caveats of the study: Counts of expanded alpha and beta TCRs within tumors tracked the tumor nonsynonymous mutation count.

Their recognized antigens are unknown. The time point is: sample taken at primary tumor resection. TCRdb reprocessed the 5' RACE reads with MiXCR, giving one entry per CDR3 protein. Of some 96,000 distinct CDR3 sequences in the sample, 4.4% were seen once. The sequenced sample was lung tumor tissue, obtained at surgery. The receptors were sampled from a male donor with early-stage non-small cell lung cancer.

This clonotype was detected many times. The rearrangement joins TRBV12-3 or TRBV12-4 to TRBJ1-1, with D hard to call. The CDR3 has 13 residues. V was pared by 8 bases and J by 1 base, with 11 bases between. DNA for the CDR3: TGTGCCAGCTACGGTGAAACGAACACTGAAGCTTTCTTT. It translates to CASYGETNTEAFF.

This clonotype was observed at least ten times. The chain carries TRBV12-3 or TRBV12-4 and TRBJ1-1; D is possibly TRBD1 (5 bases). The germline V and J ends were trimmed by 6 bases and 2 bases, with 10 bases remaining between them. The length of the CDR3 is 13 residues. The CDR3 DNA reads TGTGCCAGCAGCACCACAGGTAACACTGAAGCTTTCTTT. This gives the protein CASSTTGNTEAFF.

The chain joins TRBV29-1 to TRBJ2-7; TRBD1 is a possible D gene (6 bases). Germline V gene sequence: CDR1 SQVTM, CDR2 ANQGSEA. V was trimmed by 7 bases and J by 0 bases, leaving 13 bases between them. This CDR3 region has 13 residues. The CDR3 region is CSAEGQTSYEQYF. CDR3 in DNA: TGCAGCGCCGAGGGACAAACCTCCTACGAGCAGTACTTC.

The chain joins TRBV7-9 to TRBJ2-1; D remains unclear. CDR1 is SEHNR and CDR2 is FQNEAQ in the germline V gene (reference sequence). Trimming left V 5 bases short and J 7 bases short, with 18 bases between. The CDR3 is 15 residues long. The CDR3 protein is CASSLSGRRINEQFF. The CDR3, as DNA: TGTGCCAGCAGCCTCTCTGGCAGGCGAATAAATGAGCAGTTCTTC.

This clonotype was counted at least ten times. This chain links TRBV6-1 with TRBJ2-2, with no clear D. Germline CDR1 and CDR2: MNHNS and SASEGT. V shed 5 bases and J shed 5 bases, with 12 bases lying between them. This CDR3 contains 14 residues. CDR3 loop: CASSPLLTTGELFF. DNA of the CDR3: TGTGCCAGCAGTCCGCTTCTGACTACCGGGGAGCTGTTTTTT.

The chain recombines TRBV19 with TRBJ1-5, with D uncertain. Looked up from germline, CDR1 is LNHDA and CDR2 is SQIVND (reference sequence). Between the trimmed V and J ends, which lost 5 bases and 0 bases, there was a span of 11 bases. The CDR3 sequence is 15 residues long. The CDR3 nucleotides are TGTGCCAGTAGTTCCCACAGCGTTAGCAATCAGCCCCAGCATTTT. It specifies CASSSHSVSNQPQHF.

This clonotype was detected only a few times. V and J are TRBV6-1 and TRBJ2-5; maybe TRBD2 (6 bases). The germline V and J ends were trimmed by 5 bases and 5 bases, with 21 bases remaining between them. Germline CDR1 and CDR2: MNHNS and SASEGT. This CDR3 is 16 amino acids long. CDR3 in DNA: TGTGCCAGCAGTAAGGGTGCCCGGACCCGGGGGGAGACCCAGTACTTC. This codes for CASSKGARTRGETQYF.

This clonotype was recorded a few times. The rearrangement uses TRBV28 and TRBJ2-6; D unclear. The CDR3 consists of 14 residues. V lost 3 bases, J lost 0 bases, and 3 bases lay in between. CDR1 is MDHEN, CDR2 SYDVKM, per germline. The DNA for the CDR3 is TGTGCCAGCAGTTTTGGCTCTGGGGCCAACGTCCTGACTTTC. Its protein is CASSFGSGANVLTF.

This clonotype was detected many times. The chain has TRBV28 and TRBJ1-5, with 7 bases matching TRBD1. Trimming removed 2 bases from V and 4 bases from J; junction bases left unmatched: 5. From germline, CDR1 is MDHEN and CDR2 SYDVKM. The CDR3 has 15 amino acids. CDR3 amino acids: CASSLNRGFNQPQHF. For the CDR3, the DNA is TGTGCCAGCAGTTTAAACAGGGGATTTAATCAGCCCCAGCATTTT.

With regard to this clonotype: One base away lies a much larger clone, so this may be a sequencing read error. The gene calls are TRBV5-4 and TRBJ2-1; a weak D match, TRBD2 (6 bases). Germline assignment: CDR1 SGHNT and CDR2 YYREEE (reference sequence). With 2 bases removed from V and 7 bases from J, the gap between germline ends came to 19 bases. This CDR3 has 16 residues. The CDR3 nucleotides read TGTGCCAGCAGCTTTCAGTTGGCTAGCGTGGGGAATGAGCAGTTCTTC. It translates to CASSFQLASVGNEQFF.

This clonotype showed up many times. This chain connects TRBV15 to TRBJ2-5; 8 bases are a match to TRBD2. The CDR3 is 17 residues long. V gave up 1 base and J gave up 5 bases; unmatched junction bases: 12. Germline CDR1 LNHNV, CDR2 YYDKDF (reference sequence). CDR3 loop: CATSRALPGLDSETQYF. CDR3 coding DNA: TGTGCCACCAGCAGAGCCTTACCGGGACTAGATTCGGAGACCCAGTACTTC. Filled out from reference TRBV15 and TRBJ2-5, the complete variable domain reads DAMVIQNPRYQVTQFGKPVTLSCSQTLNHNVMYWYQQKSSQAPKLLFHYYDKDFNNEADTPDNFQSRRPNTSFCFLDIRSPGLGDTAMYLCATSRALPGLDSETQYFGPGTRLLVL.

This clonotype was seen many times. In nucleotides, the CDR3 is TGCGCCAGCAGCCATGAACGACAGGACGCAACTAATGAAAAACTGTTTTTT. It encodes CASSHERQDATNEKLFF. The rearrangement links TRBV4-1 to TRBJ1-4; possible D gene TRBD1, 6 bases. CDR3 length: 17 amino acids. From germline, CDR1 is MGHRA and CDR2 YSYEKL. Trimming shortened V by 3 bases and J by 0 bases, and 14 bases separated the two germline ends.

The sample holds many counts of this clonotype. The chain couples TRBV6-6 to TRBJ2-7, with a weak D call TRBD1 (6 bases). CDR1 and CDR2 from the germline V gene are MNHNY and SVGAGI (reference sequence). Trimming left V 8 bases short and J 3 bases short, with 8 bases between. CDR3 length: 11 amino acids. The CDR3 sequence is CASLTGYEQYF. The CDR3 nucleotides are TGTGCCAGCCTGACAGGCTACGAGCAGTACTTC.

The sample holds many counts of this clonotype. The V and J genes are TRBV5-4 and TRBJ1-1, with a tentative D call TRBD1 (5 bases). The CDR3 sequence is 15 residues long. V gave up 0 bases and J gave up 3 bases, with 12 bases separating them. Germline V gives CDR1 SGHNT, CDR2 YYREEE (reference sequence). The CDR3 bases are TGTGCCAGCAGCTTGGCCCTGGGGCCGGACACTGAAGCTTTCTTT. Translated: CASSLALGPDTEAFF.

Many counts were recorded for this clonotype. The rearrangement joins TRBV6-5 to TRBJ1-3; TRBD1 is a possible D gene (5 bases). The germline V gene has CDR1 MNHEY and CDR2 SVGAGI. The V end was cut by 3 bases, the J end by 2 bases, with 8 bases between. The CDR3 has 14 residues. CDR3 residues: CASSYSRAGNTIYF. In nucleotides, the CDR3 is TGTGCCAGCAGTTATAGCAGGGCTGGAAACACCATATATTTT.